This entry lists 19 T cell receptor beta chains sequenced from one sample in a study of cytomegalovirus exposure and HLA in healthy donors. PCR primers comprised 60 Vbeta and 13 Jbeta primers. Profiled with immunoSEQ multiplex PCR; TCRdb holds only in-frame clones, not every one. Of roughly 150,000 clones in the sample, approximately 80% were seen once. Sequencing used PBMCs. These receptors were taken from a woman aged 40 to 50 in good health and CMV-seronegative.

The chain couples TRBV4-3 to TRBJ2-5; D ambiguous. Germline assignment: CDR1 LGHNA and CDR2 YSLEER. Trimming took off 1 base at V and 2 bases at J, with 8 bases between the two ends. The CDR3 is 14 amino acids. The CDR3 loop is CASSQGERQETQYF. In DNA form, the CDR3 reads TGCGCCAGCAGCCAAGGAGAGCGTCAAGAGACCCAGTACTTC.

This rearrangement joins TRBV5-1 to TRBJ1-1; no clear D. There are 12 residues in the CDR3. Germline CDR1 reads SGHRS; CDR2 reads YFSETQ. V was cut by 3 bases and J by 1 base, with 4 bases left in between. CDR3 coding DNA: TGCGCCAGCAGCTCCCGGAACACTGAAGCTTTCTTT. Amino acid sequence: CASSSRNTEAFF.

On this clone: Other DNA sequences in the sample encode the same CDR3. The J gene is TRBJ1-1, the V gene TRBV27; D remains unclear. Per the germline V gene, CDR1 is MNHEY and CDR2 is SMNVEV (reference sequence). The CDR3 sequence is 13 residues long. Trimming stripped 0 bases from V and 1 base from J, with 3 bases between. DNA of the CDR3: TGTGCCAGCAGTTTATCGAGGAACACTGAAGCTTTCTTT. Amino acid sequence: CASSLSRNTEAFF.

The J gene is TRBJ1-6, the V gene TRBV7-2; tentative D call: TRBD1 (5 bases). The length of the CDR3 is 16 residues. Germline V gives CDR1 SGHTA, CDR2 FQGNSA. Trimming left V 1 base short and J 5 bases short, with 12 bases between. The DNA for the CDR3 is TGTGCCAGCAGCTTAGAGGGCGGGGGAAATAATTCACCCCTCCACTTT. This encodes CASSLEGGGNNSPLHF.

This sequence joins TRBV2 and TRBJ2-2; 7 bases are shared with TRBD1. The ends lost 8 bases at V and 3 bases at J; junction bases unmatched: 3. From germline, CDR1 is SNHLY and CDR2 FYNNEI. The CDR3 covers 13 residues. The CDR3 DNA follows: TGTGCCAGCGTACAGGGGTACACCGGGGAGCTGTTTTTT. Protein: CASVQGYTGELFF.

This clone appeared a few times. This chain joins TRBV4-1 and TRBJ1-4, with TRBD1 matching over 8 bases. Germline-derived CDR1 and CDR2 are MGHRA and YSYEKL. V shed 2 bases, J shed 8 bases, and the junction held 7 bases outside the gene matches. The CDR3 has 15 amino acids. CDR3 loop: CASSQRTGRGEKLFF. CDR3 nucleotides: TGCGCCAGCAGCCAAAGGACAGGGAGGGGAGAAAAACTGTTTTTT.

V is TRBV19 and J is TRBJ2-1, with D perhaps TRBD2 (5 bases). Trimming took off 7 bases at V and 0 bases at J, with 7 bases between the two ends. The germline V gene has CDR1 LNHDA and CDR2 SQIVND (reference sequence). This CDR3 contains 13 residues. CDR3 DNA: TGTGCCAGTAATCGGGGCTCCTACAATGAGCAGTTCTTC. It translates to CASNRGSYNEQFF.

CDR3 in DNA: TGTGCCAGCAGCCAGGGACTAGCGGGGGGCACAGATACGCAGTATTTT. Protein: CASSQGLAGGTDTQYF. The rearrangement links TRBV11-2 to TRBJ2-3; 14 bases agree with TRBD2. CDR1 is SGHAT, CDR2 FQNNGV, per germline. V shed 5 bases and J 1 base; nucleotides not matched to a gene: 2. The CDR3 loop spans 16 amino acids.

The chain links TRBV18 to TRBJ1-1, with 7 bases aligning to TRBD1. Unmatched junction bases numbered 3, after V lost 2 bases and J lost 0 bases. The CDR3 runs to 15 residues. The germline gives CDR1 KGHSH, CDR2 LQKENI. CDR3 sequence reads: CASSPIQGLNTEAFF. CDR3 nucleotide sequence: TGTGCCAGCTCACCAATACAGGGGCTGAACACTGAAGCTTTCTTT. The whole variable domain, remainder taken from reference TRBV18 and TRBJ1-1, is NAGVMQNPRHLVRRRGQEARLRCSPMKGHSHVYWYRQLPEEGLKFMVYLQKENIIDESGMPKERFSAEFPKEGPSILRIQQVVRGDSAAYFCASSPIQGLNTEAFFGQGTRLTVV.

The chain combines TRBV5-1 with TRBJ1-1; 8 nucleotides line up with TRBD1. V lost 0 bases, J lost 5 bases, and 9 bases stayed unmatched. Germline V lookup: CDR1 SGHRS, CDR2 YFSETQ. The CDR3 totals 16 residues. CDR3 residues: CASSLVGDRGHTEAFF. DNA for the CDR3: TGCGCCAGCAGCTTGGTAGGTGACAGGGGACATACTGAAGCTTTCTTT. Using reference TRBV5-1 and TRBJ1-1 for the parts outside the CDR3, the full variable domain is KAGVTQTPRYLIKTRGQQVTLSCSPISGHRSVSWYQQTPGQGLQFLFEYFSETQRNKGNFPGRFSGRQFSNSRSEMNVSTLELGDSALYLCASSLVGDRGHTEAFFGQGTRLTVV.

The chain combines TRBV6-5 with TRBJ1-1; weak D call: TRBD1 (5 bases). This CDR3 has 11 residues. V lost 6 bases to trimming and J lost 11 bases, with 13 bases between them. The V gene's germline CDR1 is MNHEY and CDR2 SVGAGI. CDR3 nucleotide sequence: TGTGCCAGCAGCCCCAGGGTAAGGGCTTTCTTT. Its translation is CASSPRVRAFF.

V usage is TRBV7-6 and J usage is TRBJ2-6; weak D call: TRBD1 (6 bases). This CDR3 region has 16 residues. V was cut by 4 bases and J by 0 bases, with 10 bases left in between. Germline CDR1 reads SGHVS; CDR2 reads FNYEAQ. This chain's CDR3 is CASSSRQVSGANVLTF. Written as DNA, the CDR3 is TGTGCCAGCAGCTCCCGACAGGTCTCTGGGGCCAACGTCCTGACTTTC.

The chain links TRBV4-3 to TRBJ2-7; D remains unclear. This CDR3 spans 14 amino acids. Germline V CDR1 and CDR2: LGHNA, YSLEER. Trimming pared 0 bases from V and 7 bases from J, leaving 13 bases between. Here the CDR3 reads CASSQDWAGFEQYF. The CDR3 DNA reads TGCGCCAGCAGCCAAGACTGGGCAGGTTTTGAGCAGTACTTC.

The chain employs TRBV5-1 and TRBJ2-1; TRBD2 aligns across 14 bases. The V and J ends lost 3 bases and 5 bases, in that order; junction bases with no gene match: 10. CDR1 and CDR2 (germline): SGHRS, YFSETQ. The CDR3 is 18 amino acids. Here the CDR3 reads CASSSGTSGRTGNNEQFF. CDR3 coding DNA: TGCGCCAGCAGCTCCGGGACTAGCGGGAGAACTGGGAACAATGAGCAGTTCTTC.

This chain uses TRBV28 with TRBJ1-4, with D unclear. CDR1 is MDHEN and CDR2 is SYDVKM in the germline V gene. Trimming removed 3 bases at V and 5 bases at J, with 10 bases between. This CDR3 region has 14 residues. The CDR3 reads CASSFAFRNEKLFF. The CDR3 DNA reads TGTGCCAGCAGTTTTGCCTTTCGGAATGAAAAACTGTTTTTT.

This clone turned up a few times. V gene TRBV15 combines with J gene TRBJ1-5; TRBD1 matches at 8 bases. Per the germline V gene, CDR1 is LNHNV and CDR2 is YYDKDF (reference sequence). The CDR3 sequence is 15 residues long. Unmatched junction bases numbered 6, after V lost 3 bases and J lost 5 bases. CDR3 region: CATSSEGQAYQPQHF. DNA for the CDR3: TGTGCCACCAGCAGCGAGGGACAGGCTTATCAGCCCCAGCATTTT.

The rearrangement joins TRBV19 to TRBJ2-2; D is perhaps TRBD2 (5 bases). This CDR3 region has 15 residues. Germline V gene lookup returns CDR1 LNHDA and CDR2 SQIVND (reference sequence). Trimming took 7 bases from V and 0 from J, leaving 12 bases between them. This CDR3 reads CASTKAAANTGELFF. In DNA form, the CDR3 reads TGTGCCAGTACCAAAGCGGCCGCGAACACCGGGGAGCTGTTTTTT.

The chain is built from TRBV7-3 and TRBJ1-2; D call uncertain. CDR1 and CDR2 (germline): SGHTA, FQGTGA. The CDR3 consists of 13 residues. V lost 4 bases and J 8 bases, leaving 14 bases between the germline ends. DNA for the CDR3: TGTGCCAGCAGCTCCGCGGGAGGCGGGGGCTACACCTTC. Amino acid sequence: CASSSAGGGGYTF.

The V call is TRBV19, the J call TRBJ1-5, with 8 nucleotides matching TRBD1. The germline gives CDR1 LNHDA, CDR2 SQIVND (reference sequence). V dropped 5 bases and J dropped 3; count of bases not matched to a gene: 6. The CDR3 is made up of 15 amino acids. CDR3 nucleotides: TGTGCCAGTAGTCAGGGGGCAGGGAACAATCAGCCCCAGCATTTT. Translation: CASSQGAGNNQPQHF. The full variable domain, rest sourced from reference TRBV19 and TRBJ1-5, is DGGITQSPKYLFRKEGQNVTLSCEQNLNHDAMYWYRQDPGQGLRLIYYSQIVNDFQKGDIAEGYSVSREKKESFPLTVTSAQKNPTAFYLCASSQGAGNNQPQHFGDGTRLSIL.